The rows below give T cell receptor beta chains drawn from one sample of a study of cytomegalovirus exposure and HLA in healthy donors. Data came from immunoSEQ multiplex PCR; TCRdb stores just in-frame clones and leaves some out. The sample consists of about 130,000 clones, 89% of them appearing once. The material sequenced was PBMCs. Every receptor here comes from a woman aged 18 to 35 in good health and CMV-seronegative. CDR3s include the opening cysteine and the closing phenylalanine or tryptophan. D genes are given only for firm matches.

TRBD2 TRBJ2-3 TRBV15 CATSLRTSGSPLQYF TGTGCCACCAGCCTAAGGACTAGCGGGAGCCCCCTACAGTATTTT
TRBD1 TRBJ1-4 TRBV4-1 CASSQERPRWVRQGSGEKLFF TGCGCCAGCAGCCAAGAACGCCCAAGATGGGTTCGACAGGGGTCAGGGGAAAAACTGTTTTTT
. TRBJ1-5 TRBV19 CASTLGEYSNQPQHF TGTGCCAGTACTCTAGGGGAATATAGCAATCAGCCCCAGCATTTT
TRBD1 TRBJ2-5 TRBV6-1 CASSARDRGRETQYF TGTGCCAGCAGTGCCCGGGACAGGGGACGGGAGACCCAGTACTTC
. TRBJ2-1 TRBV25-1 CASSEGEGDSYNEQFF TGTGCCAGCAGTGAAGGGGAGGGGGACTCCTACAATGAGCAGTTCTTC
. TRBJ2-1 TRBV20-1 CSARYDNEQFF TGCAGTGCTAGATATGACAATGAGCAGTTCTTC
TRBD2 TRBJ2-1 TRBV5-1 CATRRTSSGTSYNEQFF TGCGCCACAAGACGGACTAGCTCAGGAACATCCTACAATGAGCAGTTCTTC
TRBD1 TRBJ2-7 TRBV18 CASSLGTGNTHEQYF TGTGCCAGCTCACTAGGGACAGGGAACACGCACGAGCAGTACTTC
. TRBJ2-7 TRBV9 CASSEGQTLLHEQYF TGTGCCAGCAGCGAAGGACAGACTTTGCTCCACGAGCAGTACTTC
. TRBJ2-2 TRBV6-1 CASSEAGVGELFF TGTGCCAGCAGTGAAGCGGGAGTCGGGGAGCTGTTTTTT
TRBD2 TRBJ2-6 TRBV13 CASSGGLAGNSGANVLTF TGTGCCAGCAGCGGGGGACTAGCGGGCAACTCTGGGGCCAACGTCCTGACTTTC
. TRBJ1-1 TRBV19 CASTNLGGGNTEAFF TGTGCCAGTACTAACCTGGGGGGAGGGAACACTGAAGCTTTCTTT
TRBD1 TRBJ2-7 TRBV29-1 CSAEQGPYEQYF TGCAGCGCAGAACAGGGGCCCTACGAGCAGTACTTC
. TRBJ2-3 TRBV25-1 CASSEPHESGTQYF TGTGCCAGCAGTGAACCCCATGAGTCCGGTACGCAGTATTTT
. TRBJ2-7 TRBV2 CASSGPGAYEQYF TGTGCCAGCAGTGGCCCAGGCGCCTACGAGCAGTACTTC
TRBD1 TRBJ1-1 TRBV10-3 CAISGTGANLNTEAFF TGTGCCATCAGTGGGACAGGGGCCAATTTGAACACTGAAGCTTTCTTT
. TRBJ2-1 TRBV11-3 CASSLVQYNEQFF TGTGCCAGCAGCTTAGTACAGTACAATGAGCAGTTCTTC
TRBD1 TRBJ2-7 TRBV4-1 CASSQVMRGRYEQYF TGCGCCAGCAGCCAAGTTATGAGGGGGCGATACGAGCAGTACTTC